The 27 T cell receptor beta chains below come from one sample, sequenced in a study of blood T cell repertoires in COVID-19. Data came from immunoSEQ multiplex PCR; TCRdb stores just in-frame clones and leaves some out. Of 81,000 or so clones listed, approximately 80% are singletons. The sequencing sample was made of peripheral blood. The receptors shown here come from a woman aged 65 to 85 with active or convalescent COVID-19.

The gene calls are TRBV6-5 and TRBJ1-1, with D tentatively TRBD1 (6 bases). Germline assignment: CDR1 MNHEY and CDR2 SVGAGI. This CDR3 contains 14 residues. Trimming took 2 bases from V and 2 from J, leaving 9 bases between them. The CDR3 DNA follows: TGTGCCAGCAGTTACGGACAGAGAAACACTGAAGCTTTCTTT. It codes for CASSYGQRNTEAFF.

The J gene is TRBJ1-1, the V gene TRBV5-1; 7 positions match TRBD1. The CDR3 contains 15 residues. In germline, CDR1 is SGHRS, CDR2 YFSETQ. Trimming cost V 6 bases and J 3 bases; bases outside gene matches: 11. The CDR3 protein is CASTLRQGVDTEAFF. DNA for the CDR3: TGCGCCAGCACCCTTCGACAGGGAGTGGACACTGAAGCTTTCTTT.

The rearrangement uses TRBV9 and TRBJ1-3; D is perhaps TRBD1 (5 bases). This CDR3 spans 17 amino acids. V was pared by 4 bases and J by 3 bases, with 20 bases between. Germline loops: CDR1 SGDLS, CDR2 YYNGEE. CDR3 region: CASSPTRGLTYGNTIYF. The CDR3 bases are TGTGCCAGCAGCCCGACGAGGGGACTTACCTATGGAAACACCATATATTTT.

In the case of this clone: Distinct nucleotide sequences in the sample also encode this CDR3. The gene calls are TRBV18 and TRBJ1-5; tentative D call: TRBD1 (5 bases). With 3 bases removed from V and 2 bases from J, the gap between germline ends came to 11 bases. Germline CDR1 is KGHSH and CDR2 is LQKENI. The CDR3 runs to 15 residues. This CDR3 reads CASSPDRGGNQPQHF. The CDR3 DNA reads TGTGCCAGCTCACCCGACAGAGGAGGCAATCAGCCCCAGCATTTT.

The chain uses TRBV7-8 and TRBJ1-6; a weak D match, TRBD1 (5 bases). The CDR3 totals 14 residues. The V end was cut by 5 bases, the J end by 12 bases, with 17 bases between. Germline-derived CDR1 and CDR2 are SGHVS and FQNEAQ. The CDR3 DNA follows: TGTGCCAGCAGCCTAACCCCCGGGACTAAACCCCTCCACTTT. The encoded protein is CASSLTPGTKPLHF.

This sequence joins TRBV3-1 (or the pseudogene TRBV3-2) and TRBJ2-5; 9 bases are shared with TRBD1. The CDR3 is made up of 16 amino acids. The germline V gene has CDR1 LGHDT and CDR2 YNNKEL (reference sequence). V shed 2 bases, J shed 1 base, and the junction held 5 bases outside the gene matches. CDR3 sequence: CASSQPGQGFQETQYF. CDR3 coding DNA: TGTGCCAGCAGCCAACCGGGACAGGGATTCCAAGAGACCCAGTACTTC.

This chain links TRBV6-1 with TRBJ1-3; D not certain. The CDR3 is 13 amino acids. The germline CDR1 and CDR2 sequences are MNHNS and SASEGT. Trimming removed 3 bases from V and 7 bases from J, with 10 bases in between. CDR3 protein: CASSEKQSNTIYF. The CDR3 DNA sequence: TGTGCCAGCAGTGAGAAACAATCGAACACCATATATTTT.

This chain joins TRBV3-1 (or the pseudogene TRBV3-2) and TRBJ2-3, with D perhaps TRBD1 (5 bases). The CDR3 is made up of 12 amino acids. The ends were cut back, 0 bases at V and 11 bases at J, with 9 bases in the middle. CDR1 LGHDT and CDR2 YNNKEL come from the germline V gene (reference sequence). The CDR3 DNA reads TGTGCCAGCAGCCAAGACAGGGATGGGCAGTATTTT. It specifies CASSQDRDGQYF.

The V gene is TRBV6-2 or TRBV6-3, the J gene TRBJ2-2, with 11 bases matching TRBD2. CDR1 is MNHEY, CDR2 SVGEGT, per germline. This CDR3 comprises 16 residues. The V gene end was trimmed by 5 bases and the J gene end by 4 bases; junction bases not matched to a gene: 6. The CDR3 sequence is CASSRQTSGVTGELFF. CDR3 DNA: TGTGCCAGCAGTCGTCAGACTAGCGGGGTCACCGGGGAGCTGTTTTTT.

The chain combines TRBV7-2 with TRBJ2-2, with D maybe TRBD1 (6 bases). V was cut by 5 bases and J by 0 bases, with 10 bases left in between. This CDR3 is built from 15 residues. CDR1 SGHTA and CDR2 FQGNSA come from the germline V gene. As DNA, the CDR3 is TGTGCCAGCAGCCTCCGGGACACGAACACCGGGGAGCTGTTTTTT. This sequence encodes CASSLRDTNTGELFF.

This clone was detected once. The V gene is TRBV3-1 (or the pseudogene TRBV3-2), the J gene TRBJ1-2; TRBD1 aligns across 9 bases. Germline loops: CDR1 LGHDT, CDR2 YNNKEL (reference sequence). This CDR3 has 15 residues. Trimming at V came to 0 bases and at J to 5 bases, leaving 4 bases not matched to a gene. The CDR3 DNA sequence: TGTGCCAGCAGCCAAGATCCGGGACAGGGTTATGGCTACACCTTC. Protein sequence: CASSQDPGQGYGYTF.

The CDR3 loop is CASSPDRDQPQHF. The CDR3 region has the DNA TGTGCCAGCAGCCCCGACAGGGATCAGCCCCAGCATTTT. This sequence joins TRBV6-2 or TRBV6-3 and TRBJ1-5; 7 bases align to TRBD1. This CDR3 has 13 amino acids. V was clipped by 6 bases and J by 5 bases; unmatched bases: 4. Germline values: CDR1 MNHEY, CDR2 SVGEGT.

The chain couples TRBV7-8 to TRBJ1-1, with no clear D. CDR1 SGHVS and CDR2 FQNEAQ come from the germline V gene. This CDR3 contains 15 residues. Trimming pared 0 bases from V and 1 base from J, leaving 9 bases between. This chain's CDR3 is CASSLAGARNTEAFF. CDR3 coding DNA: TGTGCCAGCAGCTTAGCCGGAGCAAGGAACACTGAAGCTTTCTTT. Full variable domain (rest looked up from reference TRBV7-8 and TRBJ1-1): GAGVSQSPRYKVAKRGQDVALRCDPISGHVSLFWYQQALGQGPEFLTYFQNEAQLDKSGLPSDRFFAERPEGSVSTLKIQRTQQEDSAVYLCASSLAGARNTEAFFGQGTRLTVV.

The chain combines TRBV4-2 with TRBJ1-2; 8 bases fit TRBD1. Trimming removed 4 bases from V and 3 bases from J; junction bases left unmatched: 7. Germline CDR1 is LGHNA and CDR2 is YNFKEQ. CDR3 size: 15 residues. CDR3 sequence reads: CASSRNRGQDYGYTF. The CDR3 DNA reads TGTGCCAGCAGCCGAAACCGGGGACAGGACTATGGCTACACCTTC.

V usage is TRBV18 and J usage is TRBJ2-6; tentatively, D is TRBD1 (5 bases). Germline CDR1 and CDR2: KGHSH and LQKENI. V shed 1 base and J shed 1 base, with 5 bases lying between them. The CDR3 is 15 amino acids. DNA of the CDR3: TGTGCCAGCTCACCACAGGGGTCTGGGGCCAACGTCCTGACTTTC. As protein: CASSPQGSGANVLTF.

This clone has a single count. The CDR3 reads CASSQGLTGRRNTIYF. CDR3 DNA sequence: TGCGCCAGCAGCCAAGGTCTCACGGGCAGGAGGAACACCATATATTTT. The chain recombines TRBV4-3 with TRBJ1-3; D is ambiguous. This CDR3 has 16 residues. Germline loops: CDR1 LGHNA, CDR2 YSLEER. V dropped 1 base and J dropped 7 bases, with 17 bases sitting between them.

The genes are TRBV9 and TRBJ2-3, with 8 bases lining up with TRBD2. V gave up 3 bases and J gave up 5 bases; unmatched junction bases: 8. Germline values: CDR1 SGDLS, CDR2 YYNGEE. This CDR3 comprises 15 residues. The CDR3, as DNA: TGTGCCAGCAGCGCGAGACGGGGGGGCCTAGATACGCAGTATTTT. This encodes CASSARRGGLDTQYF.

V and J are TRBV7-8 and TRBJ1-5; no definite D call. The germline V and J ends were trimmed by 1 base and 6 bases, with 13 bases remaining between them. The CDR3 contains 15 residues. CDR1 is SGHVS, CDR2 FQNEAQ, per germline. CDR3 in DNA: TGTGCCAGCAGCTTAGGCGGGTTGGCGTTTCAGCCCCAGCATTTT. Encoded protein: CASSLGGLAFQPQHF.

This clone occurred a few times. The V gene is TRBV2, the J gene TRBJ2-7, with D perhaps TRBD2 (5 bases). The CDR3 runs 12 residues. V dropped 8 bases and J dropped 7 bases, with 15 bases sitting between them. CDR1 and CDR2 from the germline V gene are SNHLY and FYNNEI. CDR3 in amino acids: CASGPSGMEQYF. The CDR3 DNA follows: TGTGCCAGCGGTCCCTCCGGGATGGAGCAGTACTTC.

In DNA form, the CDR3 reads TGTGCCAGCAGCTCCTGGACAGGGGGCTGGACTGAAGCTTTCTTT. Translation: CASSSWTGGWTEAFF. V and J are TRBV7-9 and TRBJ1-1; 11 nucleotides agree with TRBD1. J was trimmed by 5 bases and V by 4 bases; bases with no gene match: 6. Looked up from germline, CDR1 is SEHNR and CDR2 is FQNEAQ (reference sequence). There are 15 residues in the CDR3.

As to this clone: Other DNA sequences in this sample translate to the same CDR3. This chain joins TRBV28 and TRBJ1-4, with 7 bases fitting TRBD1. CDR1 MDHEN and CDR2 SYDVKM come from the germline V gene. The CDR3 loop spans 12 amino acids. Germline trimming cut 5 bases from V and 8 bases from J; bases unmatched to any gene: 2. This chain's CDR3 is CASSRTGEKLFF. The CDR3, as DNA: TGTGCCAGCAGTCGGACAGGAGAAAAACTGTTTTTT.

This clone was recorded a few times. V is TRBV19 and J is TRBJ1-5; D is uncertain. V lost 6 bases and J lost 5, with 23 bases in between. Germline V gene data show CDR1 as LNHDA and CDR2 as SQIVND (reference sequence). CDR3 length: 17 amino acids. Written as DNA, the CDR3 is TGTGCCAGTAGACCGGGTGTTGGCTTGACTCTATATCAGCCCCAGCATTTT. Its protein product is CASRPGVGLTLYQPQHF.

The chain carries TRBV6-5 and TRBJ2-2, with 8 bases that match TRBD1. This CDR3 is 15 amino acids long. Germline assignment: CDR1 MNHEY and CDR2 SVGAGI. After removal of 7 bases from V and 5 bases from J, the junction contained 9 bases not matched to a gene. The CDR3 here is CASTGRGRGTGELFF. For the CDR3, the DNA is TGTGCCAGCACCGGCAGGGGGCGAGGTACCGGGGAGCTGTTTTTT.

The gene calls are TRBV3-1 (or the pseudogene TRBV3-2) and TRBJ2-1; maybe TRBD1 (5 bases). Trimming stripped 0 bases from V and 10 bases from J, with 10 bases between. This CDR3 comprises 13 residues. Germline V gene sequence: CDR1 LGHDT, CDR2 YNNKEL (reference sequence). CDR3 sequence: CASSQEGVGEQFF. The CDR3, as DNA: TGTGCCAGCAGCCAAGAAGGGGTGGGGGAGCAGTTCTTC.

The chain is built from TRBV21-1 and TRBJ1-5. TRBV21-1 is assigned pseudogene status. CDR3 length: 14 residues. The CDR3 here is CASSKRGGVTSQHF. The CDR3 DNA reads TGTGCCAGCAGCAAAAGGGGAGGGGTGACGTCCCAGCATTTT.

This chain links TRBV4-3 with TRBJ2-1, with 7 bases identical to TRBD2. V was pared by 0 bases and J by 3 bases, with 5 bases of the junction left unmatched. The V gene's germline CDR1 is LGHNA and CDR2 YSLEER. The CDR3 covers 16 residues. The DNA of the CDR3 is TGCGCCAGCAGCCAAGATACCCAGCGGGACTACAATGAGCAGTTCTTC. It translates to CASSQDTQRDYNEQFF.

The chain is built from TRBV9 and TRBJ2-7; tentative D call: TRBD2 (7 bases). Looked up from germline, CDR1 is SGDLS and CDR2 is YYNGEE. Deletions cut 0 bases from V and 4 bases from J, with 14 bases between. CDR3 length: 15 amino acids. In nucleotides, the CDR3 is TGTGCCAGCAGCGTAGCGGGGGGCACCCTGTACGAGCAGTACTTC. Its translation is CASSVAGGTLYEQYF.